Included here is one T cell receptor (beta chain) sequence, with context. The data stem from a study of blood T cell repertoires in COVID-19. Clones were sequenced by immunoSEQ multiplex PCR, and TCRdb holds only the in-frame ones, with some missing. Here the sample spans some 180,000 clones, around nine tenths being singletons. Sequencing was done on a sample of peripheral blood. This clonotype was sampled from a man in his 60s with active or convalescent COVID-19.

Here the CDR3 DNA reads TGTGCCAGCAGCACAGGGACTAGCGGGGGAGTCTTCACAGATACGCAGTATTTT. Its protein product is CASSTGTSGGVFTDTQYF. The rearrangement joins TRBV5-4 to TRBJ2-3; the match to TRBD2 covers 14 bases. The V segment lost 4 bases and the J segment 2 bases; nucleotides outside the gene matches: 9. Germline values: CDR1 SGHNT, CDR2 YYREEE (reference sequence). This CDR3 comprises 18 residues.